The 5 T cell receptor beta chains below were found in one sample sequenced in a study of blood T cell repertoires in COVID-19 (dated by TCRdb to between 2020 and 2021). The library was generated by the immunoSEQ multiplex PCR assay. TCRdb stores this immuneACCESS table with in-frame sequences only. Part of the clones is absent; in the studies checked, under half of the shortfall reflects unresolved V genes, and no reason is known for the rest. The sample includes about 240,000 clones, with around 83% observed a single time. Of the sample, about 9.5% falls within the top ten clones. Specimen: peripheral blood. The receptors were gathered from an elderly woman with acute or convalescent COVID-19.

The chain uses TRBV2 and TRBJ1-4; 7 positions agree with TRBD1. In germline, CDR1 is SNHLY, CDR2 FYNNEI. The CDR3 is 13 residues long. V lost 6 bases to trimming and J lost 8 bases; unmatched junction nucleotides: 6. The CDR3 nucleotides are TGTGCCAGCAGAGACAGGGATCGGGAAAAACTGTTTTTT. Its translation: CASRDRDREKLFF.

The chain employs TRBV11-2 and TRBJ2-5, with TRBD2 matching 7 bases. The CDR3 extends over 16 amino acids. The V gene end was trimmed by 5 bases and the J gene end by 2 bases; junction bases not matched to a gene: 11. Looked up from germline, CDR1 is SGHAT and CDR2 is FQNNGV. The CDR3 sequence: CASSPRPAGLQETQYF. In DNA, the CDR3 is TGTGCCAGCAGCCCCAGGCCAGCGGGGCTACAAGAGACCCAGTACTTC.

The chain links TRBV19 to TRBJ1-2; no definite D call. The CDR3 length is 14 residues. Germline-derived CDR1 and CDR2 are LNHDA and SQIVND (reference sequence). The V end lost 5 bases, the J end lost 3 bases, and 13 bases lay between the germline ends. The DNA for the CDR3 is TGTGCCAGTAGTCCACGGGGAATGGACTATGGCTACACCTTC. Translating it yields CASSPRGMDYGYTF.

The rearrangement joins TRBV7-9 to TRBJ2-5, with D possibly matching TRBD1 (5 bases). Trimming pared 0 bases from V and 2 bases from J, leaving 16 bases between. The V gene's germline CDR1 is SEHNR and CDR2 FQNEAQ (reference sequence). The CDR3 is made up of 17 amino acids. CDR3 protein: CASSLALGQRGQETQYF. Written as DNA, the CDR3 is TGTGCCAGCAGCTTAGCGCTGGGGCAGCGAGGTCAAGAGACCCAGTACTTC.

The J gene is TRBJ2-7, the V gene TRBV2, with a possible D match to TRBD2 (5 bases). The germline gives CDR1 SNHLY, CDR2 FYNNEI. Trimming shortened V by 7 bases and J by 0 bases, and 16 bases separated the two germline ends. CDR3 length: 15 amino acids. DNA for the CDR3: TGTGCCAGCACACCGACGAGCGGTCGCTCCTACGAGCAGTACTTC. Amino acid sequence: CASTPTSGRSYEQYF.